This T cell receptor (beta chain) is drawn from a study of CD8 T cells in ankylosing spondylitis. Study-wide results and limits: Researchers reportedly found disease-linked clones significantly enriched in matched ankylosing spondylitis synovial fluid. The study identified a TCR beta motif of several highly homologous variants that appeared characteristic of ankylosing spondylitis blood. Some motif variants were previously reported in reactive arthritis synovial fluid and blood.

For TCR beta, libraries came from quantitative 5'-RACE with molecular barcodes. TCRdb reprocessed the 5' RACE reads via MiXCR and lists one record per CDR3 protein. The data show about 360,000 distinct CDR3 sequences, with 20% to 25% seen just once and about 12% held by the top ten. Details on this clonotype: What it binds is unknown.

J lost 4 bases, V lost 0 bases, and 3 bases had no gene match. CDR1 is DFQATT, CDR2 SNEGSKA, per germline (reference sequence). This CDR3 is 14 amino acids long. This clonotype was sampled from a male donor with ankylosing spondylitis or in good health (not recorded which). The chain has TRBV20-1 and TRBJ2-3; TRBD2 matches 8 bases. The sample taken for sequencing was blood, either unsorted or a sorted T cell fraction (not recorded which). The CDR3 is CSARDRGGADTQYF. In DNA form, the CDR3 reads TGCAGTGCTAGAGATCGGGGGGGCGCAGATACGCAGTATTTT.